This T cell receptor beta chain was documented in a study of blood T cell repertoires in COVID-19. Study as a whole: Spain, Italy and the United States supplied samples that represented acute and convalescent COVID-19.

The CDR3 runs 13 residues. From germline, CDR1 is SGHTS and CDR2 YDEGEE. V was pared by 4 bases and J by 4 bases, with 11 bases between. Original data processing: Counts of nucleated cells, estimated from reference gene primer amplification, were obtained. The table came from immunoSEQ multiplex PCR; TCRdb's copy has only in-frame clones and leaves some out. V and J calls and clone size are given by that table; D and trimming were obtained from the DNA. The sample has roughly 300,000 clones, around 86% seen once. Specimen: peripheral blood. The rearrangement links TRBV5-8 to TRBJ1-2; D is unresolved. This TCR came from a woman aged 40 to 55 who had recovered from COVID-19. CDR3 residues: CASSAKSFYGYTF. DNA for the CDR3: TGTGCCAGCAGCGCAAAGAGTTTCTATGGCTACACCTTC.